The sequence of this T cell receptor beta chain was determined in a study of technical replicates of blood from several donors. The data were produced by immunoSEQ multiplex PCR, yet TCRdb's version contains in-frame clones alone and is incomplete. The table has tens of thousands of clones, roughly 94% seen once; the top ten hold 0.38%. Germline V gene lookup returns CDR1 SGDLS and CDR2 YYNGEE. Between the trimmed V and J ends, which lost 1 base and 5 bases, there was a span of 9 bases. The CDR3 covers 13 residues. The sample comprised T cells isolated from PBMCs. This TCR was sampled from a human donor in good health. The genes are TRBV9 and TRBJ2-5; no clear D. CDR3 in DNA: TGTGCCAGCAGCGTAAGTGGAGTGGAGACCCAGTACTTC. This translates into CASSVSGVETQYF.